This TCR beta chain originates from a study of T-cell memory formation after mild COVID-19. Trimming left V 4 bases short and J 2 bases short, with 10 bases between. CDR1 is SGHRS, CDR2 YFSETQ, per germline. CDR3 length equals 13 residues. This clonotype was counted between two and nine times. A single record per CDR3 protein comes from TCRdb applying MiXCR to the 5' RACE reads. The repertoire has about 600,000 distinct CDR3 sequences, roughly 21% of them found once; the top ten carry under 8.5%. Sequencing was performed on PBMCs or a T cell subset sorted from them (not recorded which). The chain is built from TRBV5-1 and TRBJ2-7, with a weak D call TRBD2 (5 bases). The clonotype originates from an adult woman who had mild COVID-19 (a few samples of this study predate the infection). Cell type and time point are not known. The CDR3 here is CASSVWTAYEQYF. In DNA, the CDR3 is TGCGCCAGCAGCGTCTGGACTGCCTACGAGCAGTACTTC.